This record covers a single T cell receptor beta chain. RNA was extracted with the RNeasy kit, and a quantity of roughly 0.45 to 1 ug was reverse transcribed using random hexamers. A multiplex approach, immunoSEQ multiplex PCR, amplified TCR beta CDR3 across 54 Vbeta and 13 Jbeta. TCRdb re-derived calls from the immunoSEQ multiplex PCR reads in MiXCR, one entry per CDR3 protein. The table has 150,000 to 200,000 distinct CDR3 sequences, about 95% seen once. The data originate from a study of CD8 T cells in Susac syndrome. CD8+ and CD4+ blood T cells underwent TCR beta sequencing. Controls matched for age and sex were healthy donors. Negative isolation was used for CD8+ and CD4+ T cells and FACS enrichment for TEMRA cells. The CDR3 extends over 13 amino acids. V was pared by 5 bases and J by 6 bases, with 14 bases between. CDR1 and CDR2 from the germline V gene are KGHSH and LQKENI.

Input material: CD4+ T cells from PBMCs. The chain is built from TRBV18 and TRBJ2-7, with D possibly TRBD1 on 5 matching bases. This sequence was found in a human donor in good health. CDR3 loop: CASSFLDRSEQYF. CDR3 nucleotide sequence: TGTGCCAGCTCATTCTTAGACAGATCCGAGCAGTACTTC. The full variable domain, completed using reference TRBV18 and TRBJ2-7, is NAGVMQNPRHLVRRRGQEARLRCSPMKGHSHVYWYRQLPEEGLKFMVYLQKENIIDESGMPKERFSAEFPKEGPSILRIQQVVRGDSAAYFCASSFLDRSEQYFGPGTRLTVT.